This TCR beta chain was profiled in a study of shared clonotypes between healthy human individuals. General study findings and limits: An expected dependence of interdonor clonotype sharing on sequencing depth was noted.

Method: immunoSEQ multiplex PCR; TCRdb's copy keeps in-frame clones and lacks some. The repertoire holds some 2 million clones, around 95% seen once, with 0.13% in the top ten. For this clone: Its specificity is unknown.

The donor population consisted of healthy HIV-negative adults with no recent acute infections or vaccinations. Splitting the CD4+ cells yielded a CD45RA+ naive subset and a CD45RA-negative memory subset. The TCR was taken from a man aged 18 to 29 in good health. The sample taken for sequencing was naive CD4+ T cells sorted from blood. Subset meaning: CD45RA+ positively selected.

The CDR3 protein is CASSLDYGLAETQYF. The CDR3 nucleotides read TGTGCCAGCAGCTTAGATTATGGACTAGCGGAGACCCAGTACTTC. J is TRBJ2-5 and V is TRBV7-2; 9 bases match TRBD2. The ends lost 1 base at V and 5 bases at J; junction bases unmatched: 5. The germline V gene has CDR1 SGHTA and CDR2 FQGNSA. The CDR3 is made up of 15 amino acids.